These 28 T cell receptor beta chains were all obtained from the same sample, sequenced in a study of blood T cell repertoires in COVID-19. Produced via immunoSEQ multiplex PCR; TCRdb's table is partial and in-frame only. This sample has 250,000 to 300,000 clones; around 83% occur once, and the top ten carry approximately 5%. Source material: PBMCs or T cells enriched from blood (not recorded which). Receptors were obtained from a man in his forties or fifties who had been exposed to COVID-19.

V usage is TRBV27 and J usage is TRBJ2-1, with TRBD1 as a possible D gene (6 bases). The V end was cut by 1 base, the J end by 8 bases, with 18 bases between. CDR3 length equals 16 residues. Germline CDR1 is MNHEY and CDR2 is SMNVEV (reference sequence). The CDR3 DNA is TGTGCCAGCAGTTTATTAATAGGACAGCCCTCGGATGAGCAGTTCTTC. Translation gives CASSLLIGQPSDEQFF.

Comment on this clone: The sample holds other DNA sequences that translate to the same CDR3. This chain links TRBV18 with TRBJ1-4; perhaps TRBD1 as D (6 bases). Trimming cost V 4 bases and J 8 bases, with 11 bases left between them. CDR3 length: 13 residues. Germline loops: CDR1 KGHSH, CDR2 LQKENI. The CDR3 loop reads CASSRGQEEKLFF. Written as DNA, the CDR3 is TGTGCCAGCTCACGGGGACAAGAAGAAAAACTGTTTTTT. Drawing the rest from reference TRBV18 and TRBJ1-4, the complete variable domain is NAGVMQNPRHLVRRRGQEARLRCSPMKGHSHVYWYRQLPEEGLKFMVYLQKENIIDESGMPKERFSAEFPKEGPSILRIQQVVRGDSAAYFCASSRGQEEKLFFGSGTQLSVL.

This chain links TRBV2 with TRBJ1-5; the D gene is possibly TRBD1 (6 bases). This CDR3 has 13 amino acids. Germline V lookup: CDR1 SNHLY, CDR2 FYNNEI. With 6 bases removed from V and 6 bases from J, the gap between germline ends came to 12 bases. The CDR3 sequence: CASSNQGSQPQHF. CDR3 coding DNA: TGTGCCAGCAGCAACCAGGGGAGTCAGCCCCAGCATTTT.

The chain joins TRBV30 to TRBJ1-5; possible D gene TRBD1, 5 bases. In germline, CDR1 is GTSNPN, CDR2 SVGIG (reference sequence). The CDR3 loop spans 17 amino acids. Trimming removed 6 bases from V and 0 bases from J, with 21 bases in between. CDR3 protein: CACSWGFQYDSNQPQHF. The CDR3 bases are TGTGCCTGTAGTTGGGGCTTCCAGTACGATAGCAATCAGCCCCAGCATTTT. The full variable domain, rest sourced from reference TRBV30 and TRBJ1-5, is SQTIHQWPATLVQPVGSPLSLECTVEGTSNPNLYWYRQAAGRGLQLLFYSVGIGQISSEVPQNLSASRPQDRQFILSSKKLLLSDSGFYLCACSWGFQYDSNQPQHFGDGTRLSIL.

The genes are TRBV7-2 and TRBJ1-3; no firm D call. The germline gives CDR1 SGHTA, CDR2 FQGNSA. The CDR3 spans 12 residues. Trimming cost V 2 bases and J 8 bases, with 7 bases left between them. The CDR3 DNA follows: TGTGCCAGCAGCTTAAATCGGGACACCATATATTTT. The encoded protein is CASSLNRDTIYF.

This chain links TRBV29-1 with TRBJ1-1; tentatively, D is TRBD1 (5 bases). The CDR3 totals 12 residues. Per germline, CDR1 SQVTM and CDR2 ANQGSEA. Deletions cut 7 bases from V and 1 base from J, with 10 bases between. CDR3 in DNA: TGCAGCGGGAAACAGGCGAACACTGAAGCTTTCTTT. It yields the protein CSGKQANTEAFF.

This chain joins TRBV11-2 and TRBJ2-3, with a weak D call TRBD2 (6 bases). This CDR3 region has 16 residues. Trimming took off 2 bases at V and 3 bases at J, with 15 bases between the two ends. From germline, CDR1 is SGHAT and CDR2 FQNNGV. The CDR3 is CASSLIGGVQTDTQYF. CDR3 bases: TGTGCCAGCAGCTTAATTGGCGGGGTCCAAACAGATACGCAGTATTTT.

This clone has more than one count but fewer than ten. The V call is TRBV12-3 or TRBV12-4, the J call TRBJ1-2, with D maybe TRBD1 (5 bases). Trimming left V 5 bases short and J 5 bases short, with 12 bases between. CDR3 size: 13 residues. The CDR3 bases are TGTGCCAGCAGTCCGGACGGGGGATATGGCTACACCTTC. Protein sequence: CASSPDGGYGYTF.

The chain employs TRBV19 and TRBJ1-5; 8 bases line up with TRBD1. Looked up from germline, CDR1 is LNHDA and CDR2 is SQIVND (reference sequence). The junction had 9 bases not matched to a gene; V was cut back by 4 bases and J by 4 bases. The CDR3 has 16 residues. DNA for the CDR3: TGTGCCAGTAGTAGATACCCGACAGGGGCGAATCAGCCCCAGCATTTT. It yields the protein CASSRYPTGANQPQHF. Combining the CDR3 with reference TRBV19 and TRBJ1-5 gives the whole variable domain DGGITQSPKYLFRKEGQNVTLSCEQNLNHDAMYWYRQDPGQGLRLIYYSQIVNDFQKGDIAEGYSVSREKKESFPLTVTSAQKNPTAFYLCASSRYPTGANQPQHFGDGTRLSIL.

The V and J genes are TRBV21-1 and TRBJ2-5; TRBD1 is the table's D call and was not checked against the DNA. TRBV21-1 is flagged as a pseudogene. The length of the CDR3 is 16 residues. CDR3 in DNA: TGTGCCAGCAGCAAAGGTTGGGACAGGGAAGAGGAGACCCAGTACTTC. Protein: CASSKGWDREEETQYF.

This chain uses TRBV6-2 or TRBV6-3 with TRBJ2-7, with D possibly being TRBD2 (6 bases). CDR3 length: 15 amino acids. Germline CDR1 is MNHEY and CDR2 is SVGEGT. Trimming pared 2 bases from V and 7 bases from J, leaving 18 bases between. The CDR3 region is CASSYHTAGRGEQYF. Here the CDR3 DNA reads TGTGCCAGCAGTTACCATACCGCCGGCCGGGGGGAGCAGTACTTC.

The V call is TRBV30, the J call TRBJ2-5; tentatively, D is TRBD1 (6 bases). Germline V lookup: CDR1 GTSNPN, CDR2 SVGIG (reference sequence). CDR3 length equals 11 residues. Trimming took off 5 bases at V and 5 bases at J, with 9 bases between the two ends. CDR3 protein: CAWGQQETQYF. The CDR3 nucleotides are TGTGCCTGGGGACAGCAGGAGACCCAGTACTTC.

The rearrangement joins TRBV2 to TRBJ1-5; TRBD1 agrees at 9 bases. V lost 7 bases to trimming and J lost 7 bases; unmatched junction nucleotides: 5. Germline loops: CDR1 SNHLY, CDR2 FYNNEI. There are 13 residues in the CDR3. This CDR3 reads CASMGDRDQPQHF. In DNA, the CDR3 is TGTGCCAGCATGGGGGACAGGGACCAGCCCCAGCATTTT.

This clone was seen a few times. The chain carries TRBV5-5 and TRBJ1-1, with D possibly matching TRBD1 (5 bases). Between the trimmed V and J ends, which lost 6 bases and 4 bases, there was a span of 13 bases. Germline V lookup: CDR1 SGHKS, CDR2 YYEKEE (reference sequence). This CDR3 region has 13 residues. CDR3 region: CASMLGQITEAFF. The CDR3 nucleotides read TGTGCCAGCATGTTGGGGCAGATCACTGAAGCTTTCTTT.

The rearrangement uses TRBV28 and TRBJ2-3; TRBD2 is a possible D gene (6 bases). The CDR3 runs to 15 residues. V lost 4 bases to trimming and J lost 2 bases, with 13 bases between them. Germline V CDR1 and CDR2: MDHEN, SYDVKM. The CDR3 loop is CASSSPGLATDTQYF. The CDR3 DNA is TGTGCCAGCAGTTCGCCGGGACTGGCCACAGATACGCAGTATTTT.

As for this clone: The sample contains more than one DNA sequence encoding this CDR3. The rearrangement joins TRBV5-1 to TRBJ2-1, with TRBD2 matching 11 bases. Looked up from germline, CDR1 is SGHRS and CDR2 is YFSETQ. The V gene end was trimmed by 2 bases and the J gene end by 4 bases; junction bases not matched to a gene: 2. This CDR3 has 15 amino acids. The chain's CDR3 is CASSFSSGGYNEQFF. The CDR3 DNA is TGCGCCAGCAGCTTCTCTAGCGGGGGGTACAATGAGCAGTTCTTC.

This sequence joins TRBV11-2 and TRBJ2-3; no clear D gene. The CDR3 spans 12 residues. Germline values: CDR1 SGHAT, CDR2 FQNNGV. Trimming stripped 4 bases from V and 8 bases from J, with 10 bases between. For the CDR3, the DNA is TGTGCCAGCAGCTCCGACCGAGGTACGCAGTATTTT. This sequence encodes CASSSDRGTQYF.

The chain joins TRBV14 to TRBJ2-3, with 14 bases lining up with TRBD2. The CDR3 totals 21 residues. Germline lookup yields CDR1 SGHDN and CDR2 FVKESK. J gave up 4 bases and V 0 bases, and 15 bases lay outside the gene matches. This CDR3 is CASSQERGLAGDVFPPDTQYF. As DNA, the CDR3 is TGTGCCAGCAGCCAAGAACGGGGACTAGCGGGAGATGTTTTCCCCCCAGATACGCAGTATTTT.

This clone was recorded once. The chain uses TRBV7-3 and TRBJ2-5; TRBD1 aligns across 8 bases. With V trimmed by 5 bases and J by 5 bases, 4 bases remained unmatched. This CDR3 contains 13 residues. The germline CDR1 and CDR2 sequences are SGHTA and FQGTGA. The DNA for the CDR3 is TGTGCCAGCAGCAGACAGGGGTTTGAGACCCAGTACTTC. Amino acid sequence: CASSRQGFETQYF. Complete variable domain (other parts from reference TRBV7-3 and TRBJ2-5): GAGVSQTPSNKVTEKGKYVELRCDPISGHTALYWYRQSLGQGPEFLIYFQGTGAADDSGLPNDRFFAVRPEGSVSTLKIQRTERGDSAVYLCASSRQGFETQYFGPGTRLLVL.

The rearrangement uses TRBV6-5 and TRBJ2-7; TRBD1 agrees at 7 bases. The V gene end was trimmed by 6 bases and the J gene end by 1 base; junction bases not matched to a gene: 9. From germline, CDR1 is MNHEY and CDR2 SVGAGI. The CDR3 has 15 amino acids. The CDR3 bases are TGTGCCAGCAGCCTACAGGGGAACCCTTCCTACGAGCAGTACTTC. Protein: CASSLQGNPSYEQYF.

The rearrangement uses TRBV30 and TRBJ1-4; tentative D call: TRBD1 (6 bases). This CDR3 spans 14 amino acids. V was trimmed by 0 bases and J by 8 bases, leaving 13 bases between them. The germline V gene encodes CDR1 GTSNPN and CDR2 SVGIG (reference sequence). The CDR3 DNA sequence: TGTGCCTGGAGTGTTGGGGGCCTATTCGAAAAACTGTTTTTT. Encoded protein: CAWSVGGLFEKLFF.

The chain carries TRBV6-1 and TRBJ1-5; D possibly corresponds to TRBD1 (5 bases). Trimming stripped 3 bases from V and 5 bases from J, with 17 bases between. This CDR3 is 16 amino acids long. CDR1 and CDR2 (germline): MNHNS, SASEGT. CDR3 protein: CASSEYGSAGHQPQHF. The CDR3 DNA is TGTGCCAGCAGTGAGTATGGGAGTGCGGGACATCAGCCCCAGCATTTT.

J is TRBJ2-5 and V is TRBV30; D is possibly TRBD2 (6 bases). The germline V gene encodes CDR1 GTSNPN and CDR2 SVGIG (reference sequence). The ends were cut back, 1 base at V and 2 bases at J, with 11 bases in the middle. The CDR3 runs 14 residues. The CDR3 sequence: CAWSALAGQETQYF. The CDR3 DNA reads as TGTGCCTGGAGTGCCTTGGCGGGACAAGAGACCCAGTACTTC.

The chain is built from TRBV6-5 and TRBJ2-7; 12 bases are shared with TRBD2. V gave up 4 bases and J gave up 3 bases; unmatched junction bases: 4. CDR1 MNHEY and CDR2 SVGAGI come from the germline V gene. The CDR3 has 15 amino acids. CDR3 in DNA: TGTGCCAGCAGTTGGGGACTAGCGGGTGACTACGAGCAGTACTTC. Translation: CASSWGLAGDYEQYF.

The chain links TRBV30 to TRBJ1-5; the D is unclear. The CDR3 covers 12 residues. CDR1 is GTSNPN and CDR2 is SVGIG in the germline V gene (reference sequence). V was clipped by 0 bases and J by 9 bases, with 9 bases between them. This CDR3 is CAWSVMEGPQHF. The CDR3 nucleotides are TGTGCCTGGAGTGTCATGGAGGGGCCCCAGCATTTT.

The chain recombines TRBV10-3 with TRBJ1-1, with TRBD1 matching 7 bases. The V segment lost 10 bases and the J segment 1 base; nucleotides outside the gene matches: 9. This CDR3 has 14 residues. The germline gives CDR1 ENHRY, CDR2 SYGVKD. The CDR3 reads CATGQGVANTEAFF. CDR3 DNA: TGTGCCACCGGGCAGGGGGTAGCGAACACTGAAGCTTTCTTT.

The V call is TRBV3-1 (or the pseudogene TRBV3-2), the J call TRBJ2-7; TRBD2 matches at 8 bases. The CDR3 has 18 residues. Germline CDR1 reads LGHDT; CDR2 reads YNNKEL (reference sequence). The V segment lost 2 bases and the J segment 2 bases; nucleotides outside the gene matches: 14. In DNA form, the CDR3 reads TGTGCCAGCAGCCAAATCATTTCGAGGGCGGGAGGTCCCTACGAGCAGTACTTC. Translated, it gives CASSQIISRAGGPYEQYF.

The chain combines TRBV6-5 with TRBJ1-6; D not certain. The CDR3 is 14 amino acids. Germline V lookup: CDR1 MNHEY, CDR2 SVGAGI. The V gene lost 3 bases and the J gene lost 7 bases, with 10 bases spanning the gap. The chain's CDR3 is CASSYPGQNSPLHF. CDR3 DNA: TGTGCCAGCAGTTATCCTGGGCAGAATTCACCCCTCCACTTT.